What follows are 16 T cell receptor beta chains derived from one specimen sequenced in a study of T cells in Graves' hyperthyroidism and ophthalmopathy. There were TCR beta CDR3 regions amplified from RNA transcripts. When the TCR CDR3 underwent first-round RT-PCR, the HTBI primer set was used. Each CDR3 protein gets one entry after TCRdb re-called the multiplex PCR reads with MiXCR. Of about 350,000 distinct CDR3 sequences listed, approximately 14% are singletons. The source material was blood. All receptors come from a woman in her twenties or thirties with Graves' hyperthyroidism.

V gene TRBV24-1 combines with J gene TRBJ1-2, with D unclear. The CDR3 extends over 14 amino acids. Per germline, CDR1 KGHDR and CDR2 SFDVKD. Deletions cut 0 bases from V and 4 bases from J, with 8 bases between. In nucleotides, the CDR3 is TGTGCCACCAGTGATTTGCGGGCAGGCTATGGCTACACCTTC. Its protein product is CATSDLRAGYGYTF.

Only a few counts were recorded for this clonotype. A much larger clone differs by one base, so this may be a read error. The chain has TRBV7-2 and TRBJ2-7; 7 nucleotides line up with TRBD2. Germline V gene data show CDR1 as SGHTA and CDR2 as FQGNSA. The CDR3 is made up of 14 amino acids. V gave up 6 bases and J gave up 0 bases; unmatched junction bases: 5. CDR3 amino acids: CASRGGGSSYEQYF. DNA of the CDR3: TGTGCCAGCAGGGGGGGGGGAAGCTCCTACGAGCAGTACTTC.

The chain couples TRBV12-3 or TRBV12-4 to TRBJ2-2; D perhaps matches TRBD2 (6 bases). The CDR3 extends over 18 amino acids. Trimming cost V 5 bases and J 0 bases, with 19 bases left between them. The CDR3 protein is CASSPWGSGPPNTGELFF. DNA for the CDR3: TGTGCCAGCAGTCCTTGGGGTAGCGGACCTCCGAACACCGGGGAGCTGTTTTTT.

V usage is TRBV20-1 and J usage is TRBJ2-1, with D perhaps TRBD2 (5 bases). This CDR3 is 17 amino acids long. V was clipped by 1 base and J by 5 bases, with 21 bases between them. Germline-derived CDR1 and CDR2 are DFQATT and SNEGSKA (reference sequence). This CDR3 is CSARGEEVDWKHNEQFF. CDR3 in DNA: TGCAGTGCTAGAGGAGAGGAGGTGGACTGGAAGCACAATGAGCAGTTCTTC.

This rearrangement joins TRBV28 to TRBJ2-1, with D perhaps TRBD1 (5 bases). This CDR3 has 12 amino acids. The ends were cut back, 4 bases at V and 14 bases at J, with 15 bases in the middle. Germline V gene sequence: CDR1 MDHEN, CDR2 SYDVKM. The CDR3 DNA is TGTGCCAGCAGTTATAGAGGCCTAGGGGAGTTCTTC. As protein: CASSYRGLGEFF.

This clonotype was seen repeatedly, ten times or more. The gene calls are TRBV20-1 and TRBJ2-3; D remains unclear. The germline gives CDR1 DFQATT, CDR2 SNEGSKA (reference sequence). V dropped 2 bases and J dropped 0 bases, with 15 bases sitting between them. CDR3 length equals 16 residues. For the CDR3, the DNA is TGCAGTGCTAGAACCATCACCCGGCCAAGCACAGATACGCAGTATTTT. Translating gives CSARTITRPSTDTQYF.

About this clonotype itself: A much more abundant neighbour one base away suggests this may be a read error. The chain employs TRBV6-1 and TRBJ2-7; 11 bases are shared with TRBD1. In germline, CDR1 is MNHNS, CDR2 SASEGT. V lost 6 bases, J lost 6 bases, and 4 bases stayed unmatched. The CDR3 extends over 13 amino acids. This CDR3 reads CASSGDRGSEQYF. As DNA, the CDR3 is TGTGCCAGCAGCGGGGACAGGGGGAGCGAGCAGTACTTC.

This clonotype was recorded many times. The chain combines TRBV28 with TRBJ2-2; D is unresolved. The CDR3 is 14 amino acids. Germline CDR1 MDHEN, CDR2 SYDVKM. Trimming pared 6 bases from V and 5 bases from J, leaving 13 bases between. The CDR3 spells CASSQQVGTGELFF. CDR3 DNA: TGTGCCAGCAGCCAGCAGGTGGGGACCGGGGAGCTGTTTTTT. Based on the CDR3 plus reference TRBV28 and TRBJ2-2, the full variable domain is DVKVTQSSRYLVKRTGEKVFLECVQDMDHENMFWYRQDPGLGLRLIYFSYDVKMKEKGDIPEGYSVSREKKERFSLILESASTNQTSMYLCASSQQVGTGELFFGEGSRLTVL.

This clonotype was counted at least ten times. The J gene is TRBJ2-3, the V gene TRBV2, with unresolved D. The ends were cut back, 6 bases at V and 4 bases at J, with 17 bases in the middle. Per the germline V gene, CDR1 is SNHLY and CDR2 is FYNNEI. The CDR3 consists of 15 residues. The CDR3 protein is CASSPGRISPDTQYF. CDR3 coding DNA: TGTGCCAGCAGCCCCGGACGGATCAGCCCAGATACGCAGTATTTT. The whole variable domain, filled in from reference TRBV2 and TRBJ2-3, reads EPEVTQTPSHQVTQMGQEVILRCVPISNHLYFYWYRQILGQKVEFLVSFYNNEISEKSEIFDDQFSVERPDGSNFTLKIRSTKLEDSAMYFCASSPGRISPDTQYFGPGTRLTVL.

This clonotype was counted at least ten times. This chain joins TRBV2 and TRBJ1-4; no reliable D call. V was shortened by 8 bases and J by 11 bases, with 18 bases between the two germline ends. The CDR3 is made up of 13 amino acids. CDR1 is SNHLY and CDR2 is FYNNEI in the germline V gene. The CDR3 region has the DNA TGTGCCAGCCGATTTTCCTCGGATCCTAAACTGTTTTTT. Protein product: CASRFSSDPKLFF.

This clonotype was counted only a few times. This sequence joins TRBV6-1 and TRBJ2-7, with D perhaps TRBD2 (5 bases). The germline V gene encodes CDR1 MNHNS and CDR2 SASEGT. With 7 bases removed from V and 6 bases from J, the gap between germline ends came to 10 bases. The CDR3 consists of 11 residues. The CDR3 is CASTSGCEQYF. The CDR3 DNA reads TGTGCCAGCACATCGGGATGCGAGCAGTACTTC.

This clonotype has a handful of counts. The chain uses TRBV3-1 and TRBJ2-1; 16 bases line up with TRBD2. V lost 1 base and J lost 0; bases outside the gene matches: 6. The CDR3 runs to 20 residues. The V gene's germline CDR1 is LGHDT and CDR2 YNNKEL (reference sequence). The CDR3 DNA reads TGTGCCAGCAGCCAAGCCGGGACTAGCGGGAGGGTTAGCTCCTACAATGAGCAGTTCTTC. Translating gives CASSQAGTSGRVSSYNEQFF.

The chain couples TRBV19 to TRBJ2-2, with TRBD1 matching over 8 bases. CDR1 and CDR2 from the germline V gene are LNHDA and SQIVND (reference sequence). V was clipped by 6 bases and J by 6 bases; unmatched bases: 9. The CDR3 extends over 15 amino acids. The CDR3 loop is CASRVDRGSAGELFF. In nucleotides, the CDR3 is TGTGCCAGTAGGGTAGACAGGGGATCTGCCGGGGAGCTGTTTTTT.

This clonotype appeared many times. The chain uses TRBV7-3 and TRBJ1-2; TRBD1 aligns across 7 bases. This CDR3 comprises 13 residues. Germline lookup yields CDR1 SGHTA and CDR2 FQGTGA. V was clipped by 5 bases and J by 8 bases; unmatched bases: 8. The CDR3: CASSLTGLEGYTF. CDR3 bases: TGTGCCAGCAGCCTGACAGGGCTTGAAGGCTACACCTTC.

The DNA of the CDR3 is TGTGCCAGTAGTATAGTCCCCGCCGGGGATACGCAGTATTTT. As protein: CASSIVPAGDTQYF. The genes are TRBV19 and TRBJ2-3; D remains unclear. V shed 1 base and J shed 6 bases, with 11 bases lying between them. CDR3 length: 14 amino acids. Looked up from germline, CDR1 is LNHDA and CDR2 is SQIVND (reference sequence).

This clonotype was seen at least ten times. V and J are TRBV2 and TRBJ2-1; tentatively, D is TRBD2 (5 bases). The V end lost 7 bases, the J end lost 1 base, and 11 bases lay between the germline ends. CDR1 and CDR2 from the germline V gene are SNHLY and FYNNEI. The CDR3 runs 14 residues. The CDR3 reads CASTRRWSYNEQFF. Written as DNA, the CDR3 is TGTGCCAGCACTAGGAGGTGGTCCTACAATGAGCAGTTCTTC.